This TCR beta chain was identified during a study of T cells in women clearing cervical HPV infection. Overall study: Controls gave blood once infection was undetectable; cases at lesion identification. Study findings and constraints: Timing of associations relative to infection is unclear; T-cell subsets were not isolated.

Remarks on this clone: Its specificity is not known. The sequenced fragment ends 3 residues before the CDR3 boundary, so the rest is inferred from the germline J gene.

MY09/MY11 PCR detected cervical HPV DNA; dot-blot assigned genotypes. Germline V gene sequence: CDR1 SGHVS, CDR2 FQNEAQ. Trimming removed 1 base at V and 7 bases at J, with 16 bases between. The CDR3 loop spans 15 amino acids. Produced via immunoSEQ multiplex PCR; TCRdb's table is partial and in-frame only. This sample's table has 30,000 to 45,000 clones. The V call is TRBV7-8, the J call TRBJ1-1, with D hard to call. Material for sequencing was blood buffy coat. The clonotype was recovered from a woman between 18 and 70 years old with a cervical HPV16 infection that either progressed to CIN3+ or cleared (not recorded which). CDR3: CASSLEGAASVEAFF. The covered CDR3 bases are TGTGCCAGCAGCTTAGAAGGTGCGGCATCCGTTGAA.